This TCR beta chain was sequenced in a study of cytomegalovirus exposure and HLA in healthy donors. Study-wide results and limits: Cytomegalovirus association was listed for around 180 TCR beta chains. A few CMV-associated chains proved CMV antigen-specific in vitro.

This table comes from immunoSEQ multiplex PCR, and its TCRdb copy is limited to in-frame clones, with some not included. The profile shows 90,000 to 120,000 clones, nearly 97% of them singletons. In the case of this clone: No antigen is known for it.

Germline V gene sequence: CDR1 SGHRS, CDR2 YFSETQ. There are 16 residues in the CDR3. V trimming: 1 base; J trimming: 7 bases; junction bases outside the gene matches: 7. This sequence was found in a woman aged 18 to 35 in good health and CMV-seronegative. Sequencing was performed on PBMCs. The genes are TRBV5-1 and TRBJ1-6; 8 nucleotides align to TRBD1. CDR3 sequence: CASSLRDRGPNSPLHF. DNA for the CDR3: TGCGCCAGCAGCTTGCGAGACAGGGGACCGAATTCACCCCTCCACTTT.